Shown below are 30 T cell receptor beta chains from a single sample sequenced in a study of regulatory T cells in long-lasting Graves disease (dated by TCRdb to the early 2020s). In light of the paper, this sample's time point label describes: newly diagnosed GD, antithyroid drugs for less than 3 months. RNA was extracted from PBMCs in TRIzol for both TCR sequencing and RNA sequencing. Library construction relied on multiplex PCR. The listed sequencing device is Illumina HiSeq 4000. CDR3 regions were amplified by Arm-PCR with iRepertoire HTBI primers to construct TCR beta libraries. The public reads were run again by TCRdb, first through fastp at Q25 and then through MiXCR, and only productive beta chains were kept. Identical CDR3 proteins give one entry, which carries the most common genes and DNA. The sample profile shows hundreds of thousands of distinct CDR3 sequences; 16% of them were found once. About 17% of the sample goes to the ten largest clones.

Another study also made use of these data, one on T cells in Graves' hyperthyroidism and ophthalmopathy.

Specimen: peripheral blood mononuclear cells (PBMCs), collected at new diagnosis, from a patient treated with antithyroid drugs. Source of these receptors: a woman in her 30s with Graves disease. Donor details come from another sample of the same person, matched by shared clones.

There are a few counts of this clonotype. This chain links TRBV5-5 with TRBJ1-1; a possible D gene is TRBD1 (5 bases). Germline CDR1 SGHKS, CDR2 YYEKEE (reference sequence). CDR3 size: 15 residues. The ends were cut back, 0 bases at V and 5 bases at J, with 14 bases in the middle. The CDR3 here is CASSLDTGVWTEAFF. CDR3 DNA sequence: TGTGCCAGCAGCTTGGACACGGGGGTGTGGACTGAAGCTTTCTTT.

This clonotype was recorded many times. J is TRBJ2-7 and V is TRBV28; 10 nucleotides match TRBD1. This CDR3 comprises 16 residues. CDR1 and CDR2 (germline): MDHEN, SYDVKM. Unmatched junction bases numbered 9, after V lost 7 bases and J lost 0 bases. The CDR3 region is CASIPQRDRGSYEQYF. CDR3 coding DNA: TGTGCCAGCATCCCCCAGAGGGACAGGGGCTCCTACGAGCAGTACTTC.

This clonotype was seen only a few times. The rearrangement uses TRBV6-1 and TRBJ2-4, with D perhaps TRBD1 or TRBD2 (5 bases each). Germline V CDR1 and CDR2: MNHNS, SASEGT. The V and J ends lost 7 bases and 5 bases respectively, with 12 bases between them. The CDR3 spans 13 residues. CDR3: CASKSGAQNIQYF. The CDR3 region has the DNA TGTGCCAGCAAATCCGGGGCCCAAAACATTCAGTACTTC.

This clonotype was detected ten times or more. Mismatch with germline at one junction end may stem from a read error. J is TRBJ1-5 and V is TRBV10-1; 7 nucleotides match TRBD1. Germline V gene lookup returns CDR1 WNHNN and CDR2 SYGVQD (reference sequence). CDR3 length equals 15 residues. In DNA, the CDR3 is TGCGCCGGCAGACAGGGCCCCCGGGGCAATCAGCCCCAGCATTTT. Translating it yields CAGRQGPRGNQPQHF.

The V call is TRBV5-1, the J call TRBJ2-1; 9 positions agree with TRBD2. The CDR3 has 15 amino acids. In germline, CDR1 is SGHRS, CDR2 YFSETQ. V dropped 5 bases and J dropped 5; count of bases not matched to a gene: 8. The CDR3 spells CASSLGREGDNEQFF. The CDR3 bases are TGCGCCAGCAGTCTCGGGCGGGAGGGAGACAATGAGCAGTTCTTC.

This clonotype occurred many times. The chain recombines TRBV24-1 with TRBJ2-5; 10 bases are shared with TRBD1. The junction had 5 bases not matched to a gene; V was cut back by 3 bases and J by 5 bases. This CDR3 is built from 15 residues. Germline V gives CDR1 KGHDR, CDR2 SFDVKD. CDR3 amino acids: CATSDPGQGTETQYF. The CDR3 DNA follows: TGTGCCACCAGTGATCCGGGACAGGGGACGGAGACCCAGTACTTC.

This clonotype has just a few counts. The chain's CDR3 is CSAKDSYGYTF. CDR3 DNA sequence: TGCAGCGCGAAGGACAGTTATGGCTACACCTTC. The chain combines TRBV29-1 with TRBJ1-2, with D perhaps TRBD1 (6 bases). The germline CDR1 and CDR2 sequences are SQVTM and ANQGSEA. V dropped 7 bases and J dropped 5 bases, with 11 bases sitting between them. This CDR3 is built from 11 residues.

The chain is built from TRBV20-1 and TRBJ2-5, with 10 bases matching TRBD2. Germline-derived CDR1 and CDR2 are DFQATT and SNEGSKA (reference sequence). The length of the CDR3 is 14 residues. V lost 8 bases and J lost 5; bases outside the gene matches: 11. The CDR3, as DNA: TGCAGTACTGCACCCCTAGCGGGAGTCGAGACCCAGTACTTC. Amino acid sequence: CSTAPLAGVETQYF.

This clonotype was observed a handful of times. This chain links TRBV20-1 with TRBJ2-3; 7 bases are a match to TRBD2. From germline, CDR1 is DFQATT and CDR2 SNEGSKA (reference sequence). This CDR3 comprises 15 residues. CDR3 nucleotides: TGCAGCCCAGCCCCTGCGGGAGCTAGCACAGATACGCAGTATTTT. Translation: CSPAPAGASTDTQYF.

This clonotype was seen a few times. The chain links TRBV19 to TRBJ1-3; D perhaps matches TRBD1 (6 bases). Germline CDR1 is LNHDA and CDR2 is SQIVND (reference sequence). V was shortened by 8 bases and J by 0 bases, with 20 bases between the two germline ends. The CDR3 extends over 17 amino acids. CDR3 loop: CASVEQGHFSSGNTIYF. The DNA for the CDR3 is TGTGCCAGTGTGGAGCAGGGGCATTTCTCCTCTGGAAACACCATATATTTT.

In its sample, this clonotype was seen many times. The chain employs TRBV11-2 and TRBJ2-7, with TRBD1 matching over 8 bases. CDR3 size: 13 residues. Trimming cost V 5 bases and J 6 bases; bases outside gene matches: 6. Germline loops: CDR1 SGHAT, CDR2 FQNNGV. The CDR3 is CASSVGTGSEQYF. DNA for the CDR3: TGTGCCAGCAGCGTAGGGACAGGCTCCGAGCAGTACTTC.

The sample holds many counts of this clonotype. The CDR3 sequence is CSARDKDRPSSYEQYF. In DNA, the CDR3 is TGCAGTGCTAGAGATAAGGACAGGCCGAGCTCCTACGAGCAGTACTTC. The chain is built from TRBV20-1 and TRBJ2-7; 7 bases line up with TRBD1. In germline, CDR1 is DFQATT, CDR2 SNEGSKA (reference sequence). J lost 0 bases, V lost 0 bases, and 8 bases had no gene match. This CDR3 has 16 residues.

This clonotype was observed a handful of times. The V and J genes are TRBV29-1 and TRBJ1-2, with D unclear. The germline V gene encodes CDR1 SQVTM and CDR2 ANQGSEA. The CDR3 has 10 amino acids. V was pared by 4 bases and J by 6 bases, with 6 bases between. The CDR3 is CSVVGNGYTF. CDR3 bases: TGCAGCGTTGTAGGGAATGGCTACACCTTC. The whole variable domain, remainder taken from reference TRBV29-1 and TRBJ1-2, is SAVISQKPSRDICQRGTSLTIQCQVDSQVTMMFWYRQQPGQSLTLIATANQGSEATYESGFVIDKFPISRPNLTFSTLTVSNMSPEDSSIYLCSVVGNGYTFGSGTRLTVV.

This clonotype has a count of ten or more. This chain connects TRBV5-1 to TRBJ1-2; D is unresolved. This CDR3 is built from 14 residues. V lost 3 bases and J lost 7, with 16 bases in between. The germline V gene has CDR1 SGHRS and CDR2 YFSETQ. The DNA of the CDR3 is TGCGCCAGCAGCTCCACAAACAGAGAACGTGGCTACACCTTC. Amino acid sequence: CASSSTNRERGYTF.

This clonotype was counted ten times or more. The chain recombines TRBV28 with TRBJ2-1; D unclear. This CDR3 region has 16 residues. From germline, CDR1 is MDHEN and CDR2 SYDVKM. V lost 6 bases and J 10 bases, leaving 25 bases between the germline ends. The CDR3 sequence is CASSFASKGPLSEQFF. The DNA for the CDR3 is TGTGCCAGCAGCTTCGCCTCGAAGGGCCCTCTGTCAGAGCAGTTCTTC.

This clonotype was picked up a small number of times. The V call is TRBV30, the J call TRBJ1-6; D is perhaps TRBD1 (5 bases). Germline CDR1 GTSNPN, CDR2 SVGIG (reference sequence). V was clipped by 6 bases and J by 7 bases, with 19 bases between them. There are 15 residues in the CDR3. CDR3 coding DNA: TGTGCCTGCGGGACCTTCGACAGAGCCAATTCACCCCTCCACTTT. Encoded protein: CACGTFDRANSPLHF.

The table lists this clonotype with many counts. CDR3 amino acids: CASSYRDRENGYTF. CDR3 sequence (DNA): TGTGCCAGCAGTTACCGGGACAGGGAGAATGGCTACACCTTC. The chain recombines TRBV6-5 with TRBJ1-2; 9 bases are shared with TRBD1. CDR1 and CDR2 from the germline V gene are MNHEY and SVGAGI. The CDR3 spans 14 residues. The J segment lost 6 bases and the V segment lost 2 bases, leaving 4 bases of the junction unmatched.

The sample holds a few counts of this clonotype. The chain carries TRBV11-2 and TRBJ1-5; no firm D call. The CDR3 has 13 residues. V lost 0 bases to trimming and J lost 6 bases, with 6 bases between them. Per the germline V gene, CDR1 is SGHAT and CDR2 is FQNNGV. For the CDR3, the DNA is TGTGCCAGCAGCTTAGATTGGGTTCAGCCCCAGCATTTT. Its translation: CASSLDWVQPQHF.

This clonotype was detected ten times or more. The rearrangement uses TRBV2 and TRBJ2-1; tentatively, D is TRBD1 (5 bases). This CDR3 is 14 amino acids long. V lost 4 bases to trimming and J lost 9 bases, with 16 bases between them. Germline values: CDR1 SNHLY, CDR2 FYNNEI. CDR3 region: CASSVLSGMREQFF. CDR3 nucleotides: TGTGCCAGCAGTGTGCTTTCAGGGATGCGTGAGCAGTTCTTC.

This clonotype was seen a handful of times. Relative to the germline gene, one junction end is altered; a read error may explain this. The J gene is TRBJ2-2, the V gene TRBV11-2; D tentatively reads TRBD1 or TRBD2 (6 bases each). The CDR3 sequence is 15 residues long. Germline V gene lookup returns CDR1 SGHAT and CDR2 FQNNGV. CDR3 loop: CASSTGAQGTGELFF. CDR3 DNA: TGTGCCAGCAGCACGGGAGCCCAGGGGACCGGGGAGCTATTTTTT.

This clonotype was found many times. The rearrangement uses TRBV20-1 and TRBJ2-5; TRBD1 is a possible D gene (5 bases). Trimming removed 3 bases from V and 4 bases from J, with 15 bases in between. The CDR3 totals 14 residues. The germline gives CDR1 DFQATT, CDR2 SNEGSKA (reference sequence). The CDR3 sequence is CSASFPGMGETQYF. The CDR3 DNA follows: TGCAGTGCTAGTTTTCCAGGGATGGGAGAGACCCAGTACTTC.

This clonotype was seen at least ten times. The genes are TRBV20-1 and TRBJ2-3; D is undetermined. The CDR3 is 13 amino acids. Per the germline V gene, CDR1 is DFQATT and CDR2 is SNEGSKA (reference sequence). V was cut by 3 bases and J by 5 bases, with 12 bases left in between. CDR3 sequence reads: CSASHPPVDTQYF. The CDR3 nucleotides are TGCAGTGCTAGCCACCCGCCTGTAGATACGCAGTATTTT.

V and J are TRBV2 and TRBJ1-4, with D maybe TRBD1 (5 bases). This CDR3 has 16 residues. Between the trimmed V and J ends, which lost 6 bases and 0 bases, there was a span of 14 bases. Germline lookup yields CDR1 SNHLY and CDR2 FYNNEI. The CDR3 nucleotides read TGTGCCAGCAGAGAAAGGCAGGGAGCAACTAATGAAAAACTGTTTTTT. It translates to CASRERQGATNEKLFF.

This clonotype was observed many times. The chain uses TRBV20-1 and TRBJ2-5, with D perhaps TRBD1 (6 bases). Trimming stripped 3 bases from V and 2 bases from J, with 10 bases between. From germline, CDR1 is DFQATT and CDR2 SNEGSKA (reference sequence). The CDR3 runs to 13 residues. The CDR3 sequence is CSASGQNQETQYF. The CDR3 DNA sequence: TGCAGTGCTAGTGGACAGAATCAAGAGACCCAGTACTTC.

This clonotype was detected ten times or more. This chain uses TRBV28 with TRBJ2-2; unclear D gene. The CDR3 totals 14 residues. In germline, CDR1 is MDHEN, CDR2 SYDVKM. Between the trimmed V and J ends, which lost 4 bases and 3 bases, there was a span of 9 bases. Here the CDR3 DNA reads TGTGCCAGCAGTTCCCGTTATTACACCGGGGAGCTGTTTTTT. Its protein product is CASSSRYYTGELFF.

This clonotype showed up just a few times. The V call is TRBV27, the J call TRBJ2-7; 8 bases agree with TRBD1. This CDR3 contains 16 residues. Germline V gives CDR1 MNHEY, CDR2 SMNVEV (reference sequence). The J segment lost 5 bases and the V segment lost 0 bases, leaving 9 bases of the junction unmatched. CDR3 coding DNA: TGTGCCAGCAGTTTATCCCAAAGGACAGGGTTTAACGAGCAGTACTTC. This codes for CASSLSQRTGFNEQYF.

This clonotype has at least ten counts. The genes are TRBV2 and TRBJ1-1, with 7 bases aligning to TRBD1. J gave up 5 bases and V 10 bases, and 16 bases lay outside the gene matches. The V gene's germline CDR1 is SNHLY and CDR2 FYNNEI. The CDR3 sequence is 15 residues long. The CDR3 DNA is TGTGCCACCAGGGGGGCAGGTGGGGGGGGGACTGAAGCTTTCTTT. Protein product: CATRGAGGGGTEAFF.

For this clonotype: In this CDR3 the conserved last residue, phenylalanine or tryptophan, is missing, so a read error is likely. CDR3 in amino acids: CASSLQGTGNTIYS. CDR3 nucleotide sequence: TGTGCCAGCAGTTTACAGGGTACTGGGAACACCATATATTCT. The genes are TRBV28 and TRBJ1-3, with TRBD1 as a possible D gene (5 bases). The CDR3 is 14 residues long. CDR1 is MDHEN and CDR2 is SYDVKM in the germline V gene.

The chain has TRBV3-1 and TRBJ1-5; a possible D gene is TRBD1 (5 bases). The CDR3 extends over 14 amino acids. Germline loops: CDR1 LGHDT, CDR2 YNNKEL (reference sequence). V lost 1 base and J lost 4, with 8 bases in between. CDR3: CASSQVGGNQPQHF. The DNA for the CDR3 is TGTGCCAGCAGCCAAGTGGGGGGGAATCAGCCCCAGCATTTT.

This clonotype was seen a handful of times. The chain has TRBV7-3 and TRBJ2-2; D uncertain. V was cut by 5 bases and J by 0 bases, with 7 bases left in between. This CDR3 comprises 14 residues. Germline V gene sequence: CDR1 SGHTA, CDR2 FQGTGA. CDR3 sequence reads: CASSPSTNTGELFF. CDR3 nucleotides: TGTGCCAGCAGCCCGTCTACGAACACCGGGGAGCTGTTTTTT. Using reference TRBV7-3 and TRBJ2-2 for the parts outside the CDR3, the full variable domain is GAGVSQTPSNKVTEKGKYVELRCDPISGHTALYWYRQSLGQGPEFLIYFQGTGAADDSGLPNDRFFAVRPEGSVSTLKIQRTERGDSAVYLCASSPSTNTGELFFGEGSRLTVL.